The subject of this entry is one T cell receptor (beta chain). Its target is unknown. The data originate from a study of T-cell reconstitution after alpha-beta-depleted transplantation in children. Whole-study results and caveats: Some patients owed their high day-60 TCRbeta diversity to surviving recipient T cells and thymic progenitors. T-cell counts and diversity at one year post-transplant came mainly from newly produced T cells. Alpha-beta T cells about two months after transplant reportedly derived from several hundred expanded graft clones.

Unique molecular identifiers were built into the TCRbeta library. TCRdb re-called the PCR reads through MiXCR, storing one row per CDR3 protein. Of approximately 110,000 distinct CDR3 sequences in the sample, 10% were seen once. This TCR was recovered from a boy between 2 and 10 years old with acute lymphoblastic leukemia, due to receive a stem cell transplant. Specimen: PBMCs, collected before TCRalphabeta/CD19-depleted stem cell transplant.

This CDR3 is CASSPVAGGYYEQYF. CDR3 sequence (DNA): TGTGCCAGCAGTCCCGTAGCGGGAGGCTATTACGAGCAGTACTTC. The rearrangement links TRBV5-5 to TRBJ2-7, with TRBD2 matching over 10 bases. There are 15 residues in the CDR3. Germline trimming cut 5 bases from V and 4 bases from J; bases unmatched to any gene: 9. In germline, CDR1 is SGHKS, CDR2 YYEKEE (reference sequence).